This T cell receptor beta chain came from a study of T cells in Graves' hyperthyroidism and ophthalmopathy. In its sample, this clonotype was seen a few times. For Graves' hyperthyroidism to be stable, ophthalmopathy could not progress within 18 months. The PBMCs studied were ones that came from about 10 ml fresh peripheral blood. V was trimmed by 1 base and J by 13 bases, leaving 16 bases between them. The CDR3 runs to 13 residues. Looked up from germline, CDR1 is DFQATT and CDR2 is SNEGSKA (reference sequence). Amplified TCR beta CDR3 regions came from RNA transcripts. Initially, a first-round RT-PCR of the TCR CDR3 employed the HTBI primer set. TCRdb reprocessed the multiplex PCR reads with MiXCR, giving one entry per CDR3 protein. The data show hundreds of thousands of distinct CDR3 sequences, about two fifths seen once.

The sequencing input was blood. This rearrangement joins TRBV20-1 to TRBJ1-4; D might be TRBD1 (5 bases). The origin of this receptor is a man aged 18 to 29 with Graves' hyperthyroidism. The CDR3 spells CSARGDSNEGLFF. CDR3 coding DNA: TGCAGTGCTAGAGGGGACTCGAATGAGGGACTGTTTTTT.